Reported below is one T cell receptor beta chain. The same CDR3 can be traced to other DNA sequences in this sample. The CDR3 totals 11 residues. The J segment lost 5 bases and the V segment lost 10 bases, leaving 6 bases of the junction unmatched. CDR1 SGHRS and CDR2 YFSETQ come from the germline V gene. This specimen belongs to a study of cytomegalovirus exposure and HLA in healthy donors. PCR used 60 Vbeta primers and 13 Jbeta primers. Repertoires were generated with immunoSEQ multiplex PCR, while TCRdb's copy carries only in-frame clones and drops some. Seen here are fewer than 350,000 clones, 80% to 90% observed once, and the top ten hold about 2.5%.

This chain joins TRBV5-1 and TRBJ2-7, with 7 bases aligning to TRBD2. Sequencing used PBMCs. The clonotype comes from a woman aged 18-35 years in good health and CMV-seronegative. The chain's CDR3 is CASRGGDEQYF. The CDR3 DNA reads as TGCGCCTCCCGGGGAGGGGACGAGCAGTACTTC.